Below, 30 T cell receptor beta chains from the same sample are listed, as sequenced in a study of shared clonotypes between healthy human individuals. Generated by immunoSEQ multiplex PCR, the TCRdb table keeps only in-frame clones and is missing some. The top ten hold roughly 0.36% of the sample, which has approximately 2.3 million clones, approximately 95% seen once. Sequencing was done on a sample of naive CD4+ T cells from PBMCs. Subset indicated: CD45RA+ positively selected. The source is a man younger than 35 in good health. Some clones in this sample may be carry-over from other donors' samples.

The V call is TRBV5-1, the J call TRBJ2-2; no firm D call. Per germline, CDR1 SGHRS and CDR2 YFSETQ. Trimming pared 0 bases from V and 5 bases from J, leaving 11 bases between. This CDR3 region has 15 residues. The CDR3 region is CASSLVRSATGELFF. The CDR3 DNA reads TGCGCCAGCAGCTTGGTACGTTCGGCGACCGGGGAGCTGTTTTTT.

The chain joins TRBV7-9 to TRBJ2-3; 15 bases are shared with TRBD2. Germline V lookup: CDR1 SEHNR, CDR2 FQNEAQ (reference sequence). J gave up 0 bases and V 3 bases, and 4 bases lay outside the gene matches. This CDR3 contains 18 residues. The CDR3 DNA is TGTGCCAGCAGCTTGGGGACTAGCGGGAGGCCTAGCACAGATACGCAGTATTTT. Amino acid sequence: CASSLGTSGRPSTDTQYF.

V and J are TRBV10-3 and TRBJ1-5; D is undetermined. Between the trimmed V and J ends, which lost 8 bases and 2 bases, there was a span of 10 bases. The germline CDR1 and CDR2 sequences are ENHRY and SYGVKD. This CDR3 region has 13 residues. The DNA for the CDR3 is TGTGCCATCGGCAGGCGGGGCAATCAGCCCCAGCATTTT. It yields the protein CAIGRRGNQPQHF.

J is TRBJ2-7 and V is TRBV5-8, with TRBD1 identical over 7 bases. Germline CDR1 reads SGHTS; CDR2 reads YDEGEE. The CDR3 length is 15 residues. The V and J ends lost 4 bases and 1 base, in that order; junction bases with no gene match: 8. CDR3 in DNA: TGTGCCAGCAGCCACAGGGGCCTGGGGTCCTACGAGCAGTACTTC. Translation: CASSHRGLGSYEQYF.

This chain joins TRBV5-6 and TRBJ2-3; D may be TRBD2 (5 bases). The V gene lost 4 bases and the J gene lost 7 bases, with 19 bases spanning the gap. The CDR3 has 15 residues. Germline-derived CDR1 and CDR2 are SGHDT and YYEEEE. CDR3 DNA: TGTGCCAGCAGCCCCGGGGTCGGTATGCTGTATACGCAGTATTTT. It encodes CASSPGVGMLYTQYF.

This clone was seen once. This sequence joins TRBV18 and TRBJ1-2; 9 positions agree with TRBD1. Trimming cost V 5 bases and J 12 bases; bases outside gene matches: 16. CDR3 size: 15 residues. Germline V CDR1 and CDR2: KGHSH, LQKENI. The CDR3 protein is CASSSRDRELKLHTF. The DNA of the CDR3 is TGTGCCAGCTCATCCCGGGACAGGGAATTGAAGCTCCACACCTTC.

The chain employs TRBV28 and TRBJ2-5; a possible D gene is TRBD2 (6 bases). CDR1 is MDHEN, CDR2 SYDVKM, per germline. V dropped 5 bases and J dropped 7 bases, with 14 bases sitting between them. The CDR3 consists of 13 residues. CDR3 loop: CASSLTSFGTQYF. The CDR3 DNA reads TGTGCCAGCAGTCTGACTAGTTTCGGGACCCAGTACTTC.

V and J are TRBV29-1 and TRBJ1-1; 7 bases map to TRBD1. V lost 7 bases, J lost 3 bases, and 5 bases stayed unmatched. This CDR3 spans 12 amino acids. Germline V gene sequence: CDR1 SQVTM, CDR2 ANQGSEA. In nucleotides, the CDR3 is TGCAGCGCCGCAGGGGGGTACACTGAAGCTTTCTTT. As protein: CSAAGGYTEAFF.

This chain links TRBV7-2 with TRBJ2-1, with 8 positions matching TRBD2. The CDR3 is 14 residues long. Germline V gives CDR1 SGHTA, CDR2 FQGNSA. Trimming removed 5 bases from V and 7 bases from J; junction bases left unmatched: 7. CDR3 DNA: TGTGCCAGCAGCCGCTCCGGGACTAGGAATGAGCAGTTCTTC. Protein product: CASSRSGTRNEQFF.

The CDR3 sequence is CASSFYRGPRDYYEQYF. The CDR3, as DNA: TGTGCCAGCAGTTTTTACAGGGGTCCAAGAGACTATTACGAGCAGTACTTC. The rearrangement joins TRBV27 to TRBJ2-7; TRBD1 matches at 7 bases. Per the germline V gene, CDR1 is MNHEY and CDR2 is SMNVEV (reference sequence). V trimming: 3 bases; J trimming: 4 bases; junction bases outside the gene matches: 15. The length of the CDR3 is 17 residues.

This chain joins TRBV5-8 and TRBJ1-3; D unclear. This CDR3 spans 17 amino acids. Trimming left V 2 bases short and J 0 bases short, with 15 bases between. Germline V CDR1 and CDR2: SGHTS, YDEGEE. This chain's CDR3 is CASSLSSLGSSGNTIYF. The CDR3 DNA follows: TGTGCCAGCAGCTTATCATCACTGGGGAGCTCTGGAAACACCATATATTTT. The full variable domain, rest sourced from reference TRBV5-8 and TRBJ1-3, is EAGVTQSPTHLIKTRGQQATLRCSPISGHTSVYWYQQALGLGLQFLLWYDEGEERNRGNFPPRFSGRQFPNYSSELNVNALELEDSALYLCASSLSSLGSSGNTIYFGEGSWLTVV.

The chain joins TRBV11-2 to TRBJ2-5; 7 nucleotides agree with TRBD1. With V trimmed by 6 bases and J by 3 bases, 10 bases remained unmatched. From germline, CDR1 is SGHAT and CDR2 FQNNGV. The CDR3 runs 15 residues. CDR3 loop: CASRTPGQLKETQYF. In DNA form, the CDR3 reads TGTGCCAGCAGAACTCCGGGACAGCTAAAAGAGACCCAGTACTTC.

The rearrangement uses TRBV6-5 and TRBJ2-7; 8 bases are shared with TRBD1. V dropped 6 bases and J dropped 4; count of bases not matched to a gene: 5. Germline values: CDR1 MNHEY, CDR2 SVGAGI. CDR3 length: 13 residues. Here the CDR3 DNA reads TGTGCCAGCAGCCGGACAGGGATGTACGAGCAGTACTTC. Amino acids: CASSRTGMYEQYF.

The genes are TRBV14 and TRBJ2-7; 8 positions match TRBD2. CDR1 is SGHDN and CDR2 is FVKESK in the germline V gene. Losses at the gene ends were 10 bases for V and 1 base for J; bases not matched to a gene: 12. The CDR3 is made up of 15 amino acids. Here the CDR3 DNA reads TGTGCCACCCCAGTCTGCGGGAGGTGGTCCTACGAGCAGTACTTC. Encoded protein: CATPVCGRWSYEQYF.

The rearrangement links TRBV5-1 to TRBJ2-2, with 7 bases identical to TRBD1. Germline assignment: CDR1 SGHRS and CDR2 YFSETQ. There are 15 residues in the CDR3. J lost 4 bases, V lost 4 bases, and 7 bases had no gene match. CDR3 nucleotide sequence: TGCGCCAGCAGCCCGGGACAGACAACCACCGGGGAGCTGTTTTTT. The encoded protein is CASSPGQTTTGELFF.

The genes are TRBV6-6 and TRBJ1-2; D possibly corresponds to TRBD1 (5 bases). The CDR3 runs 15 residues. V lost 0 bases, J lost 4 bases, and 12 bases lay in between. Germline V gene sequence: CDR1 MNHNY, CDR2 SVGAGI (reference sequence). CDR3 coding DNA: TGTGCCAGCAGTTACTCGGGCCCTGGGACCTATGGCTACACCTTC. Amino acid sequence: CASSYSGPGTYGYTF.

This chain links TRBV7-3 with TRBJ2-2, with D unclear. V lost 4 bases, J lost 5 bases, and 8 bases lay in between. Per germline, CDR1 SGHTA and CDR2 FQGTGA. This CDR3 has 13 residues. DNA for the CDR3: TGTGCCAGCAGCTCGAGTAAGACCGGGGAGCTGTTTTTT. Its translation: CASSSSKTGELFF.

The chain recombines TRBV2 with TRBJ2-7; 9 bases fit TRBD1. Germline-derived CDR1 and CDR2 are SNHLY and FYNNEI. V shed 5 bases and J 0 bases; nucleotides not matched to a gene: 2. The CDR3 loop spans 14 amino acids. The CDR3 spells CASSRQGGSYEQYF. The CDR3, as DNA: TGTGCCAGCAGTCGACAGGGGGGCTCCTACGAGCAGTACTTC.

The chain has TRBV28 and TRBJ2-1; D may be TRBD1 (6 bases). This CDR3 region has 15 residues. The V end lost 8 bases, the J end lost 4 bases, and 18 bases lay between the germline ends. The germline V gene has CDR1 MDHEN and CDR2 SYDVKM. The CDR3 DNA is TGTGCCAGCTTAAGCCGGGACATCGTTTACAATGAGCAGTTCTTC. This encodes CASLSRDIVYNEQFF.

The V gene is TRBV5-6, the J gene TRBJ1-2, with no clear D. Germline V lookup: CDR1 SGHDT, CDR2 YYEEEE. The CDR3 has 12 residues. Trimming removed 0 bases from V and 6 bases from J, with 6 bases in between. CDR3 bases: TGTGCCAGCAGCTTGGGGAAAAATGGCTACACCTTC. This sequence encodes CASSLGKNGYTF.

This chain joins TRBV5-1 and TRBJ2-5; 9 bases match TRBD1. The CDR3 runs to 15 residues. V dropped 1 base and J dropped 1; count of bases not matched to a gene: 2. From germline, CDR1 is SGHRS and CDR2 YFSETQ. This chain's CDR3 is CASSLQTGGQETQYF. CDR3 coding DNA: TGCGCCAGCAGCTTGCAGACAGGGGGCCAAGAGACCCAGTACTTC.

The chain combines TRBV5-1 with TRBJ2-4, with D tentatively TRBD1 (6 bases). The V gene lost 4 bases and the J gene lost 1 base, with 9 bases spanning the gap. Germline V gene data show CDR1 as SGHRS and CDR2 as YFSETQ. This CDR3 has 14 residues. The CDR3: CASSPQGAKNIQYF. CDR3 bases: TGCGCCAGCAGCCCGCAGGGGGCCAAAAACATTCAGTACTTC.

The V and J genes are TRBV5-4 and TRBJ2-3, with D tentatively TRBD1 or TRBD2 (7 bases each). V was shortened by 4 bases and J by 3 bases, with 18 bases between the two germline ends. Germline V gives CDR1 SGHNT, CDR2 YYREEE (reference sequence). The CDR3 has 16 amino acids. The CDR3 protein is CASSRPQGGGTDTQYF. The CDR3 DNA is TGTGCCAGCAGCCGTCCCCAGGGGGGAGGGACAGATACGCAGTATTTT.

The V and J genes are TRBV28 and TRBJ2-7, with D hard to call. The CDR3 loop spans 14 amino acids. The germline V gene encodes CDR1 MDHEN and CDR2 SYDVKM. V lost 5 bases, J lost 2 bases, and 13 bases lay in between. For the CDR3, the DNA is TGTGCCAGCAGTCCACCCGCTGTAACCTACGAGCAGTACTTC. Translating gives CASSPPAVTYEQYF.

This chain joins TRBV5-1 and TRBJ2-6; 8 bases fit TRBD1. The V gene's germline CDR1 is SGHRS and CDR2 YFSETQ. V was clipped by 0 bases and J by 0 bases; unmatched bases: 20. The CDR3 spans 23 residues. The CDR3 is CASSLELPFLGQEKISGANVLTF. For the CDR3, the DNA is TGCGCCAGCAGCTTGGAGTTGCCTTTCCTGGGACAGGAAAAAATCTCTGGGGCCAACGTCCTGACTTTC.

This chain connects TRBV5-4 to TRBJ2-7; 7 bases match TRBD2. V was clipped by 4 bases and J by 3 bases; unmatched bases: 7. The CDR3 is 14 amino acids. Germline V gene sequence: CDR1 SGHNT, CDR2 YYREEE (reference sequence). The CDR3 DNA is TGTGCCAGCAGCCTAAGGGGCGGGAGCTACGAGCAGTACTTC. Amino acids: CASSLRGGSYEQYF.

The V and J genes are TRBV5-1 and TRBJ2-3, with no clear D. V was pared by 2 bases and J by 6 bases, with 4 bases between. The germline CDR1 and CDR2 sequences are SGHRS and YFSETQ. The CDR3 sequence is 11 residues long. CDR3 loop: CASSLQDTQYF. The CDR3 DNA reads as TGCGCCAGCAGCTTACAGGATACGCAGTATTTT.

The gene calls are TRBV7-9 and TRBJ1-4, with TRBD1 matching over 7 bases. Germline CDR1 is SEHNR and CDR2 is FQNEAQ (reference sequence). This CDR3 region has 15 residues. The junction had 9 bases not matched to a gene; V was cut back by 7 bases and J by 4 bases. CDR3 DNA sequence: TGTGCCAGCACCCCAGGGGGACAGTTTAATGAAAAACTGTTTTTT. This sequence encodes CASTPGGQFNEKLFF. The complete variable domain, with remaining parts taken from reference TRBV7-9 and TRBJ1-4, reads DTGVSQNPRHKITKRGQNVTFRCDPISEHNRLYWYRQTLGQGPEFLTYFQNEAQLEKSRLLSDRFSAERPKGSFSTLEIQRTEQGDSAMYLCASTPGGQFNEKLFFGSGTQLSVL.

This chain links TRBV28 with TRBJ2-1; D gene uncertain. Trimming took off 7 bases at V and 12 bases at J, with 28 bases between the two ends. Germline values: CDR1 MDHEN, CDR2 SYDVKM. The CDR3 sequence is 16 residues long. CDR3 sequence reads: CASKSRRQTLRWGQFF. CDR3 nucleotides: TGTGCCAGCAAATCTCGCAGGCAGACCCTAAGATGGGGGCAGTTCTTC.

Regarding this clone: Other DNA sequences from this sample encode an identical CDR3 as well. The chain combines TRBV9 with TRBJ1-1; D possibly corresponds to TRBD1 (5 bases). The V gene lost 0 bases and the J gene lost 2 bases, with 11 bases spanning the gap. This CDR3 is 15 amino acids long. CDR1 is SGDLS and CDR2 is YYNGEE in the germline V gene. The CDR3 DNA reads as TGTGCCAGCAGCGTAGAAGGGACCGCTAACACTGAAGCTTTCTTT. Translated, it gives CASSVEGTANTEAFF. Looking up the rest from reference TRBV9 and TRBJ1-1 gives the full variable domain: DSGVTQTPKHLITATGQRVTLRCSPRSGDLSVYWYQQSLDQGLQFLIQYYNGEERAKGNILERFSAQQFPDLHSELNLSSLELGDSALYFCASSVEGTANTEAFFGQGTRLTVV.